The TCR beta chain described here comes from a study of cytomegalovirus exposure and HLA in healthy donors. Overall study context: Of the donors genotyped, approximately 400 in all, less than 90% fell in the Caucasian-associated ancestry cluster. Notes on the study in general: When analyzed later, a missense DCLRE1C variant was found to be linked to TCR beta V- and J-gene trimming. The study had only CMV serostatus as immune exposure information. Rarity characterized most TCR sequences, yet some public TCRs appeared in many donors.

The PCR had 60 Vbeta and 13 Jbeta primers. The assay was immunoSEQ multiplex PCR, and TCRdb's table has in-frame clones only and misses some. The sample holds nearly 110,000 clones, 75% seen once. The CDR3 is 13 amino acids. The V and J ends lost 4 bases and 2 bases respectively, with 7 bases between them. Per germline, CDR1 SGHNT and CDR2 YYREEE (reference sequence). This clone was recorded only once. The antigen is not known. The source material was PBMCs. The V gene is TRBV5-4, the J gene TRBJ1-5; D is unresolved. The receptor's source is a man aged 40-49 years in good health and CMV-seronegative. CDR3 in amino acids: CASSREGNQPQHF. CDR3 nucleotide sequence: TGTGCCAGCAGCAGGGAGGGCAATCAGCCCCAGCATTTT.